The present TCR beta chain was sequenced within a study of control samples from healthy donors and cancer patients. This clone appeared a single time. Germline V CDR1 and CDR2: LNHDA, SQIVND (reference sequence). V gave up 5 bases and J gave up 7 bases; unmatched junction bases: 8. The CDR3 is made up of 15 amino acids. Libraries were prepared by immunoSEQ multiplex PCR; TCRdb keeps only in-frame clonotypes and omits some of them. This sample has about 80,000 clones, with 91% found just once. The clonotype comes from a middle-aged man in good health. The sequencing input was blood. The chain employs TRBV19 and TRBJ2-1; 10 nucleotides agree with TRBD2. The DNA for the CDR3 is TGTGCCAGTAGTCCCCTAGCGGGGGAGAGAAATGAGCAGTTCTTC. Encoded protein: CASSPLAGERNEQFF.